The 12 T cell receptor beta chains listed next were all sequenced from one sample in a study of blood T cell repertoires in COVID-19. TCRdb's copy holds only in-frame clones and misses some; the assay was immunoSEQ multiplex PCR. Altogether over 250,000 clones are present, around nine tenths being singletons, with the ten largest covering 2.6%. The sample taken for sequencing was PBMCs or T cells enriched from blood (not recorded which). The receptors stem from a man aged 55-75 years who had recovered from COVID-19.

The CDR3 sequence is CASLRTGGNQPQHF. In DNA, the CDR3 is TGTGCCAGCTTGCGGACAGGGGGCAATCAGCCCCAGCATTTT. This chain joins TRBV2 and TRBJ1-5; 9 positions agree with TRBD1. Germline V gene data show CDR1 as SNHLY and CDR2 as FYNNEI. The CDR3 sequence is 14 residues long. The V and J ends lost 8 bases and 2 bases, in that order; junction bases with no gene match: 4.

The chain joins TRBV3-1 (or the pseudogene TRBV3-2) to TRBJ2-1, with TRBD1 as a possible D gene (5 bases). Trimming shortened V by 3 bases and J by 4 bases, and 13 bases separated the two germline ends. The CDR3 extends over 15 amino acids. The germline V gene has CDR1 LGHDT and CDR2 YNNKEL (reference sequence). As DNA, the CDR3 is TGTGCCAGCAGCCAGACCGGACGGACATACAATGAGCAGTTCTTC. Translated: CASSQTGRTYNEQFF.

The genes are TRBV27 and TRBJ2-5; D call uncertain. CDR3 length equals 13 residues. In germline, CDR1 is MNHEY, CDR2 SMNVEV (reference sequence). Trimming shortened V by 3 bases and J by 5 bases, and 10 bases separated the two germline ends. CDR3 sequence reads: CASSFLPVETQYF. The CDR3 coding sequence is TGTGCCAGCAGTTTCCTTCCGGTCGAGACCCAGTACTTC.

The V gene is TRBV6-5, the J gene TRBJ2-7; D gene uncertain. Deletions cut 8 bases from V and 4 bases from J, with 6 bases between. This CDR3 has 10 amino acids. Germline V lookup: CDR1 MNHEY, CDR2 SVGAGI. CDR3 region: CASLLYEQYF. CDR3 bases: TGTGCCAGCCTTTTATACGAGCAGTACTTC.

As regards this clone: Compared with germline, one end of the junction differs, possibly owing to a read error. The rearrangement links TRBV7-8 to TRBJ2-1; perhaps TRBD1 as D (6 bases). Germline-derived CDR1 and CDR2 are SGHVS and FQNEAQ. The CDR3 has 14 amino acids. The CDR3 here is CASSPSTGDKEQFF. CDR3 DNA: TGTGCCAGCAGCCCGTCGACAGGAGACAAAGAGCAGTTCTTC.

J is TRBJ2-3 and V is TRBV19, with TRBD2 identical over 10 bases. The CDR3 has 15 residues. After removal of 5 bases from V and 2 bases from J, the junction contained 4 bases not matched to a gene. Germline V gives CDR1 LNHDA, CDR2 SQIVND (reference sequence). The CDR3 region is CASSETSGITDTQYF. In DNA form, the CDR3 reads TGTGCCAGTAGTGAAACTAGCGGGATCACAGATACGCAGTATTTT.

DNA of the CDR3: TGTGCCAGCAGCTTAGGACAGAGCAATCAGCCCCAGCATTTT. Protein sequence: CASSLGQSNQPQHF. The genes are TRBV13 and TRBJ1-5; D not certain. The V and J ends lost 0 bases and 1 base respectively, with 4 bases between them. Germline CDR1 is PRHDT and CDR2 is FYEKMQ (reference sequence). The length of the CDR3 is 14 residues.

The chain is built from TRBV2 and TRBJ2-4, with D possibly matching TRBD2 (6 bases). The CDR3 sequence is 14 residues long. Between the trimmed V and J ends, which lost 10 bases and 7 bases, there was a span of 20 bases. CDR1 and CDR2 (germline): SNHLY, FYNNEI. The CDR3 protein is CANQAGRGVNIQYF. CDR3 bases: TGTGCCAATCAAGCAGGGCGGGGAGTCAACATTCAGTACTTC.

The chain employs TRBV2 and TRBJ1-2; TRBD1 is a possible D gene (6 bases). The CDR3 sequence is 14 residues long. V was shortened by 5 bases and J by 3 bases, with 13 bases between the two germline ends. Germline values: CDR1 SNHLY, CDR2 FYNNEI. CDR3 loop: CASSRGALDYGYTF. The CDR3 DNA reads TGTGCCAGCAGTCGGGGGGCTCTTGACTATGGCTACACCTTC.

The J gene is TRBJ1-3, the V gene TRBV5-6, with unresolved D. V lost 2 bases, J lost 2 bases, and 11 bases lay in between. Germline V gene sequence: CDR1 SGHDT, CDR2 YYEEEE. This CDR3 region has 15 residues. CDR3 sequence (DNA): TGTGCCAGCAGCTTCGGTCCCGGTGCTGGAAACACCATATATTTT. Translating gives CASSFGPGAGNTIYF.

The rearrangement uses TRBV27 and TRBJ2-1, with 13 bases identical to TRBD2. Germline values: CDR1 MNHEY, CDR2 SMNVEV (reference sequence). V shed 6 bases, J shed 3 bases, and the junction held 5 bases outside the gene matches. This CDR3 region has 16 residues. The CDR3 protein is CASRGGLAGRYNEQFF. DNA for the CDR3: TGTGCCAGCAGAGGGGGACTAGCGGGACGCTACAATGAGCAGTTCTTC.

V gene TRBV5-5 combines with J gene TRBJ1-2; 11 bases align to TRBD1. The CDR3 has 15 amino acids. V dropped 4 bases and J dropped 4; count of bases not matched to a gene: 6. Germline-derived CDR1 and CDR2 are SGHKS and YYEKEE (reference sequence). The CDR3 bases are TGTGCCAGCAGCCCCGGGACAGGGGGGACCTATGGCTACACCTTC. Amino acids: CASSPGTGGTYGYTF.